This T cell receptor beta chain was captured in a study of blood T cell repertoires in COVID-19 (dated by TCRdb to 2020 to 2022). Study-wide context: Samples from collaborators originated in the United States, Italy and Spain and spanned both the acute and convalescent phases of COVID-19. The prospective study material was composed of cDNA or gDNA derived from T cells, B-cell-depleted T cells, or PBMCs. Subjects who had been exposed to COVID-19, were actively infected with it, or had recovered from it provided the deeply sampled blood TCRbeta repertoires that made up the dataset. The repertoires were made available in a free public database intended to serve as a resource for research on the immune response to SARS-CoV-2. Samples came from the ongoing ImmuneRACE study (first 160 participants) plus 1,254 subjects from 6 global collaborators. A de-identified subject ID, COVID-19 status, age in years and sex were almost always included in the sample metadata. Where available, HLA class I and class II types were taken from metadata supplied by the sample provider and were not determined by assay-based typing. Paper-wide results and their limitations: The amount of clinical and demographic metadata varied by source and participant and was provided uncurated.

A second Seattle source provided samples from volunteer blood donors who had recovered from COVID-19. Collaborating institutions collected whole blood in K2EDTA tubes following their own protocols. Collaborator samples were shipped for TCRbeta analysis as frozen whole blood, isolated PBMCs, or DNA extracted from either sample type. Compared with germline, V lacks 7 bases and J lacks 0 bases; bases without a gene match: 10. The CDR3 starts with the cysteine, ends with the phenylalanine, and has 16 residues. The only DNA kept is the CDR3, 48 bases in frame from the first base. Looking up the germline V gene yields CDR1 SGHRS and CDR2 YFSETQ. TCRbeta CDR3 regions were amplified from genomic DNA by means of the immunoSEQ Assay, a bias-controlled multiplex PCR. The authors processed their data as follows. The number of nucleated cells in each sample was estimated from the amplification of reference gene primers within the assay. To quantify the absolute abundance of each unique TCRbeta CDR3 rearrangement, sequence reads were collapsed and filtered. For each sample, productive Simpson clonality was calculated as the square root of Simpson's diversity index across productive rearrangements. The clones in this table, taken by TCRdb from immuneACCESS, are in-frame only. Not every clone is retained; where verified, under half of the shortfall comes from an unresolved V gene, and the cause of the rest is unknown. From that table come the V and J calls and clone size; the DNA was used to work out D and trimming. The sample profile shows roughly 220,000 clones; approximately 80% of them were found once. In total, the top ten clones hold about 1.5% of the sample.

On this clone: No antigen is known for it. The input lacks base qualities; no much larger clone sits a single base away.

The source is a woman aged 40 to 50 who had recovered from COVID-19. The chain is assembled from TRBV5-1 and TRBJ1-3, and TRBD1 aligns with 7 junction nucleotides. Material: peripheral blood. The CDR3 amino acid sequence is: CASGPTGAISGNTIYF. The DNA reads TGCGCCAGCGGCCCCACAGGGGCCATCTCTGGAAACACCATATATTTT.